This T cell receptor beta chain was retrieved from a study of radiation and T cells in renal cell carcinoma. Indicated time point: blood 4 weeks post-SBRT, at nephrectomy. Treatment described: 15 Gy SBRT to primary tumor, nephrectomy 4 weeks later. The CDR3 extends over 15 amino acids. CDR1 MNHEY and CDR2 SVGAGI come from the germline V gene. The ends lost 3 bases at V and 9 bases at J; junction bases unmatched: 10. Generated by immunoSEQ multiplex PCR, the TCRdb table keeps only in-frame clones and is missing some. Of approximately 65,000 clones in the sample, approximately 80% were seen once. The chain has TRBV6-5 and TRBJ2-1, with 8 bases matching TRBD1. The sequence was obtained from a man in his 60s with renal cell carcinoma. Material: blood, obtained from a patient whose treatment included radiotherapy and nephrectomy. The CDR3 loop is CASSYSGQGASEQFF. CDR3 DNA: TGTGCCAGCAGTTATTCTGGGCAGGGGGCATCTGAGCAGTTCTTC.